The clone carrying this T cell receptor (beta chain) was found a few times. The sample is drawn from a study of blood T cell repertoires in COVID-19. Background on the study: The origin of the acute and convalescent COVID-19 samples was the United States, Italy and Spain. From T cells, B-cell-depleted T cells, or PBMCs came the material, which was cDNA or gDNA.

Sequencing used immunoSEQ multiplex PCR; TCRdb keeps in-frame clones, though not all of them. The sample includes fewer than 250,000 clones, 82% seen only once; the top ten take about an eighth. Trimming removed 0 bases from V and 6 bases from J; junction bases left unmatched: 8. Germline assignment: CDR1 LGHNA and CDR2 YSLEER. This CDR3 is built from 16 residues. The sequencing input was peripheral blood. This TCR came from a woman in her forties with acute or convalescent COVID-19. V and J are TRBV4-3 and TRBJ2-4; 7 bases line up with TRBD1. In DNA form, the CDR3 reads TGCGCCAGCAGCCAAGAGTCTCAGGGGGACGGAAACATTCAGTACTTC. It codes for CASSQESQGDGNIQYF.